The 11 T cell receptor beta chains below were found in one sample sequenced in a study of radiation and T cells in renal cell carcinoma (dated by TCRdb to the early 2020s). The library was obtained by the immunoSEQ multiplex PCR assay. Entries here come from immuneACCESS through TCRdb and include only in-frame sequences with V and J called. Some clones fail to appear in such tables; in the studies checked, an unresolved V gene covers under half of the shortfall, and the cause of the remainder is unknown. In all, the sample holds some 31,000 clones, and 81% of those were seen once. Together, the top ten hold 33% of the sample. The time point tag for this specimen amounts to: blood 4 weeks post-SBRT, at nephrectomy. The treatment or condition label of this sample denotes: 15 Gy SBRT to primary tumor, nephrectomy 4 weeks later. Here the sequenced sample was blood, taken from a patient whose treatment included radiotherapy and nephrectomy. These receptors all stem from a man aged 55 to 70 with renal cell carcinoma.

This chain joins TRBV7-2 and TRBJ1-2; 9 bases agree with TRBD1. The CDR3 contains 15 residues. CDR1 and CDR2 (germline): SGHTA, FQGNSA. V gave up 2 bases and J gave up 6 bases; unmatched junction bases: 7. The CDR3 sequence is CASSLIGTGTNGYTF. CDR3 coding DNA: TGTGCCAGCAGCTTAATTGGGACAGGGACCAATGGCTACACCTTC.

The CDR3 DNA reads as TGTGCCGCGATGGGACAGTTGAACTCCTACGAGCAGTACTTC. The encoded protein is CAAMGQLNSYEQYF. The V and J genes are TRBV10-3 and TRBJ2-7, with 7 bases matching TRBD1. This CDR3 comprises 14 residues. With 11 bases clipped from V and 0 bases from J, the junction kept 10 bases outside the gene matches. CDR1 ENHRY and CDR2 SYGVKD come from the germline V gene.

The rearrangement uses TRBV19 and TRBJ2-5; 12 nucleotides line up with TRBD2. V lost 4 bases, J lost 1 base, and 7 bases stayed unmatched. Per the germline V gene, CDR1 is LNHDA and CDR2 is SQIVND (reference sequence). CDR3 length: 17 amino acids. As DNA, the CDR3 is TGTGCCAGTAGTAAGCTAGCGGGAGGGCCCTCCCAAGAGACCCAGTACTTC. This encodes CASSKLAGGPSQETQYF. The full variable domain, its missing parts supplied by reference TRBV19 and TRBJ2-5, is DGGITQSPKYLFRKEGQNVTLSCEQNLNHDAMYWYRQDPGQGLRLIYYSQIVNDFQKGDIAEGYSVSREKKESFPLTVTSAQKNPTAFYLCASSKLAGGPSQETQYFGPGTRLLVL.

This clone was counted once. The CDR3 DNA sequence: TGTGCCATCAGTGAGTCCGGCGGCGAGCAGTACTTC. This translates into CAISESGGEQYF. This sequence joins TRBV10-3 and TRBJ2-7; D is unresolved. The V and J ends lost 0 bases and 6 bases respectively, with 6 bases between them. The CDR3 length is 12 residues. Germline CDR1 ENHRY, CDR2 SYGVKD.

This chain uses TRBV15 with TRBJ1-1; possibly TRBD1 for D (5 bases). Trimming pared 1 base from V and 4 bases from J, leaving 10 bases between. Looked up from germline, CDR1 is LNHNV and CDR2 is YYDKDF (reference sequence). CDR3 length: 14 amino acids. For the CDR3, the DNA is TGTGCCACCAGCAGAGGTCGGGGGTCCACTGAAGCTTTCTTT. Protein sequence: CATSRGRGSTEAFF.

This clone was observed a few times. This sequence joins TRBV7-2 and TRBJ2-7, with a tentative D call TRBD2 (6 bases). From germline, CDR1 is SGHTA and CDR2 FQGNSA. The CDR3 contains 12 residues. V lost 5 bases and J 6 bases, leaving 11 bases between the germline ends. The DNA for the CDR3 is TGTGCCAGCAGCGCTGGAGGGATCGAGCAGTACTTC. Its protein product is CASSAGGIEQYF. The variable domain in full, with the rest retrieved from reference TRBV7-2 and TRBJ2-7, is GAGVSQSPSNKVTEKGKDVELRCDPISGHTALYWYRQSLGQGLEFLIYFQGNSAPDKSGLPSDRFSAERTGGSVSTLTIQRTQQEDSAVYLCASSAGGIEQYFGPGTRLTVT.

The J gene is TRBJ2-7, the V gene TRBV6-5; TRBD2 agrees at 8 bases. CDR3 size: 15 residues. V gave up 6 bases and J gave up 1 base; unmatched junction bases: 8. The germline V gene has CDR1 MNHEY and CDR2 SVGAGI. CDR3 nucleotides: TGTGCCAGCAGGAAATTTAGCGGGAATTCCTACGAGCAGTACTTC. Residues: CASRKFSGNSYEQYF.

The DNA of the CDR3 is TGTGCCAGTAGTCCGGGACAGCCGAATGAAAAACTGTTTTTT. It encodes CASSPGQPNEKLFF. The V and J genes are TRBV19 and TRBJ1-4, with TRBD1 identical over 7 bases. In germline, CDR1 is LNHDA, CDR2 SQIVND (reference sequence). The V segment lost 5 bases and the J segment 5 bases; nucleotides outside the gene matches: 5. This CDR3 is 14 amino acids long.

The J gene is TRBJ1-1, the V gene TRBV27; D gene unclear. This CDR3 region has 14 residues. Trimming took 4 bases from V and 1 from J, leaving 10 bases between them. Germline CDR1 reads MNHEY; CDR2 reads SMNVEV (reference sequence). CDR3 DNA: TGTGCCAGCAGTTCGCGGGTCTCGAACACTGAAGCTTTCTTT. Protein sequence: CASSSRVSNTEAFF.

The chain has TRBV27 and TRBJ2-7; 7 bases agree with TRBD1. The CDR3 totals 15 residues. V shed 3 bases, J shed 2 bases, and the junction held 7 bases outside the gene matches. Germline lookup yields CDR1 MNHEY and CDR2 SMNVEV (reference sequence). The DNA of the CDR3 is TGTGCCAGCAGTTTGACAGGGCTGATGACCTACGAGCAGTACTTC. Residues: CASSLTGLMTYEQYF.

The chain joins TRBV28 to TRBJ1-2, with D perhaps TRBD1 (5 bases). Germline CDR1 is MDHEN and CDR2 is SYDVKM. CDR3 size: 14 residues. Trimming removed 5 bases at V and 2 bases at J, with 12 bases between. For the CDR3, the DNA is TGTGCCAGCAGTAACTCCGGGGCCAACTATGGCTACACCTTC. It encodes CASSNSGANYGYTF.